Sequencing of this T cell receptor beta chain was carried out in a study of blood T cell repertoires in COVID-19. Study-level background: Acute and convalescent COVID-19 specimens originated in the United States, Italy and Spain. PBMCs, B-cell-depleted T cells, or T cells provided the cDNA or gDNA that made up the material.

This CDR3 is built from 14 residues. Germline-derived CDR1 and CDR2 are SNHLY and FYNNEI. J lost 4 bases, V lost 9 bases, and 9 bases had no gene match. Original processing notes: Estimation of nucleated cell counts relied on the amplification of reference gene primers. Repertoires were generated with immunoSEQ multiplex PCR, while TCRdb's copy carries only in-frame clones and drops some. V, J and clone size were drawn from that table, and D and trimming were deduced from the DNA. The sample comprises fewer than 150,000 clones, about 90% of which are singletons, and approximately 16% rests with the top ten.

V is TRBV2 and J is TRBJ2-1; TRBD1 matches at 7 bases. Input material: peripheral blood. This TCR was sampled from a woman between 45 and 65 years old who had recovered from COVID-19. CDR3 coding DNA: TGTGCCAGTTCAACAGGGGAATCGTACAATGAGCAGTTCTTC. Protein sequence: CASSTGESYNEQFF.